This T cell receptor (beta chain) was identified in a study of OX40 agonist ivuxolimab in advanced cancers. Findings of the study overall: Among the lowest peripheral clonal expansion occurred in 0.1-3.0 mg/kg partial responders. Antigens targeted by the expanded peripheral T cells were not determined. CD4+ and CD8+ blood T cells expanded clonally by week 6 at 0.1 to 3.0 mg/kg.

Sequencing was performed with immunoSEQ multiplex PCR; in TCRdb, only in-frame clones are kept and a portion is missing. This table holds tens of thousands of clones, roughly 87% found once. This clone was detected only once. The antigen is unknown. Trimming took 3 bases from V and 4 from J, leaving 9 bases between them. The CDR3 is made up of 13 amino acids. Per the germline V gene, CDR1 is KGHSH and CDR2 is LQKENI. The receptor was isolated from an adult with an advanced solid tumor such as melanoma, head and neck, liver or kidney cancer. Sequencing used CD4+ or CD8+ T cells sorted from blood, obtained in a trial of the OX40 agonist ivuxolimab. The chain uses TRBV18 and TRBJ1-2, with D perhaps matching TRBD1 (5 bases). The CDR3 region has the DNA TGTGCCAGCTCACCTTTCGACAGCTATGGCTACACCTTC. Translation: CASSPFDSYGYTF.